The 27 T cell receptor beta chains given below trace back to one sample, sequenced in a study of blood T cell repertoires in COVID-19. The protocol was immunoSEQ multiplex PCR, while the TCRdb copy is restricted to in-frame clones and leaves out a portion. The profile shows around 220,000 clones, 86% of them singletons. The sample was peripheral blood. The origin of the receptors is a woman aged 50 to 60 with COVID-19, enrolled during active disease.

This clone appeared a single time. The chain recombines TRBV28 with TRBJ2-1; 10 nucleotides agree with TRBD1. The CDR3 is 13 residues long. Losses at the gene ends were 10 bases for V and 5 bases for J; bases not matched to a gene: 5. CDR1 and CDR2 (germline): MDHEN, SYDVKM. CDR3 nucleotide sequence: TGTGCCATGGGGACAGGGGTGGACAATGAGCAGTTCTTC. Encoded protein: CAMGTGVDNEQFF.

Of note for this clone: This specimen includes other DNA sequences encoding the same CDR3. CDR3 in DNA: TGTGCCAGTAGGTTACAGGGGGCGACCGGGGAGCTGTTTTTT. The encoded protein is CASRLQGATGELFF. The genes are TRBV19 and TRBJ2-2; 9 bases map to TRBD1. Trimming removed 6 bases from V and 5 bases from J; junction bases left unmatched: 4. This CDR3 spans 14 amino acids. The germline V gene encodes CDR1 LNHDA and CDR2 SQIVND (reference sequence).

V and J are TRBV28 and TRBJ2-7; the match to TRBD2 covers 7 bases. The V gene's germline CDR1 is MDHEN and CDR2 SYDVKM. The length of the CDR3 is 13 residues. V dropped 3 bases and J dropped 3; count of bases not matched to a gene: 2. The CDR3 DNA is TGTGCCAGCAGTTTGCGGGGGATCTACGAGCAGTACGTC. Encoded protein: CASSLRGIYEQYV.

The chain's CDR3 is CASSSAAPAAFF. The DNA of the CDR3 is TGTGCCAGCAGCTCTGCGGCACCAGCGGCTTTCTTT. V and J are TRBV11-2 and TRBJ1-1; no definite D call. This CDR3 spans 12 amino acids. CDR1 is SGHAT, CDR2 FQNNGV, per germline. V gave up 4 bases and J gave up 11 bases, with 14 bases separating them.

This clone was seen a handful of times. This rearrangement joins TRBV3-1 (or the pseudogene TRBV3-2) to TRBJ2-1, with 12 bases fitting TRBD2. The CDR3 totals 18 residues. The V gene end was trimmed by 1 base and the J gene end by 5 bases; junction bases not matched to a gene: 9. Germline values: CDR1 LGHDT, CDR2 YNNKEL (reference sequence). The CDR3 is CASSQGSLAGGFNNEQFF. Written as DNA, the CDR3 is TGTGCCAGCAGCCAAGGGTCCCTAGCGGGGGGGTTCAACAATGAGCAGTTCTTC.

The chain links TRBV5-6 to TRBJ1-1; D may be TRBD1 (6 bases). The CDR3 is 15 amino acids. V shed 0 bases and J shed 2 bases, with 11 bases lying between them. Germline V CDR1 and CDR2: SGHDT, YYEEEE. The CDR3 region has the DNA TGTGCCAGCAGCTTGGAAGGGGGTAGAAACACTGAAGCTTTCTTT. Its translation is CASSLEGGRNTEAFF.

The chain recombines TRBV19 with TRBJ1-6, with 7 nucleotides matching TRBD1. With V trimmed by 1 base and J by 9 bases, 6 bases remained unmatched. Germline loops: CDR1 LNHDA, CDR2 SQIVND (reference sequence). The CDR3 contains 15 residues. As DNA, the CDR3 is TGTGCCAGTAGTATAGGGACAGGTGGGAGTTCACCCCTCCACTTT. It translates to CASSIGTGGSSPLHF.

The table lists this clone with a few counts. DNA for the CDR3: TGTGCCAGCAGCTTGGGGGACAGCTCCTACGAGCAGTACGTC. It specifies CASSLGDSSYEQYV. This chain uses TRBV7-8 with TRBJ2-7; 7 bases align to TRBD1. Germline-derived CDR1 and CDR2 are SGHVS and FQNEAQ. The CDR3 covers 14 residues. V shed 3 bases and J 0 bases; nucleotides not matched to a gene: 2.

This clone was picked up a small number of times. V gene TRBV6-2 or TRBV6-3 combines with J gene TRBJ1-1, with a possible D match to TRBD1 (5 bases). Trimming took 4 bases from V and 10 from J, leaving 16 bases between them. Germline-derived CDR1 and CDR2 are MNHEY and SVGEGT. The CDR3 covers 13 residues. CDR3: CASSFGGALVAFF. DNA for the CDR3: TGTGCCAGCAGTTTTGGCGGGGCTCTGGTAGCTTTCTTT.

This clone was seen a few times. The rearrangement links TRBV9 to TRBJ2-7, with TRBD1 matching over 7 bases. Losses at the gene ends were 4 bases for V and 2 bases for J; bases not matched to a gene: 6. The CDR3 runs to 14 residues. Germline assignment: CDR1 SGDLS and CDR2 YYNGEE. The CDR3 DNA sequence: TGTGCCAGCAGCCCCGACAGGGCCACCTACGAGCAGTACTTC. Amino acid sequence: CASSPDRATYEQYF.

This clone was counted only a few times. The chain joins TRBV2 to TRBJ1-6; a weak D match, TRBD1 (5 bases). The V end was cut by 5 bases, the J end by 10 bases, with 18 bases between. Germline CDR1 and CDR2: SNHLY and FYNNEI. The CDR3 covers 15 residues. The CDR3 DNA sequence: TGTGCCAGCAGTTCAGCCCCAGGGCAGAACTCACCCCTCCACTTT. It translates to CASSSAPGQNSPLHF.

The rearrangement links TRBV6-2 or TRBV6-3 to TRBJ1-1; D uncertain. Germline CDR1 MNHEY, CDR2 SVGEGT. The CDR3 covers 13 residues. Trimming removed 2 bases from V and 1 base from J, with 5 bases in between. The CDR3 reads CASSYVENTEAFF. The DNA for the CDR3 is TGTGCCAGCAGTTACGTAGAGAACACTGAAGCTTTCTTT.

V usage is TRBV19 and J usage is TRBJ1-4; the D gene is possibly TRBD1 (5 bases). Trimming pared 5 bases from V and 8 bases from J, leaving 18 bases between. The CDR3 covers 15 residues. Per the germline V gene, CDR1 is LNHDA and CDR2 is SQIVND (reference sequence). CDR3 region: CASSFFSKSGEKLFF. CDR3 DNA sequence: TGTGCCAGTAGTTTTTTCTCAAAATCAGGGGAAAAACTGTTTTTT.

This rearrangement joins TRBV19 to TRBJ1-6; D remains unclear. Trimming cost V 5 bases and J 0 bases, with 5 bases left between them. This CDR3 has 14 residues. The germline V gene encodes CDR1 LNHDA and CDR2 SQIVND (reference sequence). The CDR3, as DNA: TGTGCCAGTAGTGAGAGCTCCTATAATTCACCCCTCCACTTT. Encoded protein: CASSESSYNSPLHF.

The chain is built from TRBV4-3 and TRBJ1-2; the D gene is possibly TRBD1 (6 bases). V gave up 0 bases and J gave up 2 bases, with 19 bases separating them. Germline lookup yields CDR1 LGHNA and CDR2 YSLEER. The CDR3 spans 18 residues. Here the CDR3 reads CASSQDRAGGLDNYGYTF. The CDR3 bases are TGCGCCAGCAGCCAAGACCGTGCGGGGGGCCTCGACAACTATGGCTACACCTTC.

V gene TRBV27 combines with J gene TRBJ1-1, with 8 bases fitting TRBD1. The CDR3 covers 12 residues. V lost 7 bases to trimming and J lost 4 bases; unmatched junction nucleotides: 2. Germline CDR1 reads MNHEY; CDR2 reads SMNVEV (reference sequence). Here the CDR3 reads CASKDRVTEAFF. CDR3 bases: TGTGCCAGCAAGGACAGGGTCACTGAAGCTTTCTTT.

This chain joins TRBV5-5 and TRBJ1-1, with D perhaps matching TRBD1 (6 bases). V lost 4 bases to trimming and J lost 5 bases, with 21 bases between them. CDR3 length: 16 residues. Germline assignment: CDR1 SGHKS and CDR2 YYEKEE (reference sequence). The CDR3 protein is CASSLHLGATRTEAFF. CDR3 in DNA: TGTGCCAGCAGCCTCCACCTGGGGGCAACGAGGACTGAAGCTTTCTTT.

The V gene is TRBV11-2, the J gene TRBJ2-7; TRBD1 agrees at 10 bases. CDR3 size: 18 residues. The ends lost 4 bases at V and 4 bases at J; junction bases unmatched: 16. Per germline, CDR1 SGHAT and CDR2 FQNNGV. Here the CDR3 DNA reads TGTGCCAGCAGCTCCAAAAATCTACCGGGACAGGGGTGGTACGAGCAGTACTTC. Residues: CASSSKNLPGQGWYEQYF.

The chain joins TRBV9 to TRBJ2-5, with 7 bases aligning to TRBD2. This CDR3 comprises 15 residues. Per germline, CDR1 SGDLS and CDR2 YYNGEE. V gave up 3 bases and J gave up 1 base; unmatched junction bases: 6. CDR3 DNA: TGTGCCAGCAGCGCCGGGCGACTAGCCCAAGAGACCCAGTACTTC. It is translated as CASSAGRLAQETQYF.

CDR3 sequence reads: CASSVAGGLAGELFF. In DNA, the CDR3 is TGCGCCAGCAGTGTGGCGGGGGGGCTTGCCGGGGAGCTGTTTTTT. The chain combines TRBV10-1 with TRBJ2-2, with 9 bases that match TRBD2. The germline CDR1 and CDR2 sequences are WNHNN and SYGVQD (reference sequence). The length of the CDR3 is 15 residues. V shed 4 bases, J shed 6 bases, and the junction held 6 bases outside the gene matches.

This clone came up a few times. In DNA, the CDR3 is TGTGCCAGTAGTCCCCCAAGGACAGGGGGAAAGACCCAGTACTTC. Protein sequence: CASSPPRTGGKTQYF. This sequence joins TRBV19 and TRBJ2-5; 10 positions match TRBD1. V lost 5 bases to trimming and J lost 6 bases; unmatched junction nucleotides: 9. This CDR3 is 15 amino acids long. Germline values: CDR1 LNHDA, CDR2 SQIVND (reference sequence).

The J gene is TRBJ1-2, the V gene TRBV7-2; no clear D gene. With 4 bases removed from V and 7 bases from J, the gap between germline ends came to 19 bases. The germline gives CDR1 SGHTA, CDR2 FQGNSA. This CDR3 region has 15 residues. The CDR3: CASSSPPTSGIGYTF. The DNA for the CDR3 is TGTGCCAGCAGCTCCCCTCCTACCTCAGGAATTGGCTACACCTTC.

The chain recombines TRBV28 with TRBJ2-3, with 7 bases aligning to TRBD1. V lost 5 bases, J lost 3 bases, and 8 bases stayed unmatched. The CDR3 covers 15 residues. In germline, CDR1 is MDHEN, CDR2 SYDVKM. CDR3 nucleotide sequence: TGTGCCAGCAGTCCCGACAGGGCGTGGACAGATACGCAGTATTTT. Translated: CASSPDRAWTDTQYF.

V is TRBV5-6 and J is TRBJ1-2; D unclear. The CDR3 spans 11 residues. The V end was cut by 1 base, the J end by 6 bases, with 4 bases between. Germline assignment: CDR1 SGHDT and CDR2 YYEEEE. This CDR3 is CASSLRDGYTF. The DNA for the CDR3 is TGTGCCAGCAGCTTGCGAGATGGCTACACCTTC.

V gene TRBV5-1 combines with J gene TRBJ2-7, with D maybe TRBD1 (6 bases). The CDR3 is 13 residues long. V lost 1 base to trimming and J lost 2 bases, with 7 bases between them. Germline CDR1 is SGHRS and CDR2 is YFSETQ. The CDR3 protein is CASSLRQAYEQYF. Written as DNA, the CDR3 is TGCGCCAGCAGCTTGAGACAGGCCTACGAGCAGTACTTC.

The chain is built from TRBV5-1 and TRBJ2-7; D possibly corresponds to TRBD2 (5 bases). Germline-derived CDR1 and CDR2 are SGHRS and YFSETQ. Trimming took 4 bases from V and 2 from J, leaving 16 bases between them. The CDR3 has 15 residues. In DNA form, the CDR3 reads TGCGCCAGCAGCGGCGGGCTAGTGTCTCCCTACGAGCAGTACTTC. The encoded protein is CASSGGLVSPYEQYF.

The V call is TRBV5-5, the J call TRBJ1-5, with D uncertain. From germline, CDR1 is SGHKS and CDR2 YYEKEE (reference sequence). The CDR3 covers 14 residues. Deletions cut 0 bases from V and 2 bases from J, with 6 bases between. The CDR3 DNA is TGTGCCAGCAGCTTGGCCGGTGGCAATCAGCCCCAGCATTTT. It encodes CASSLAGGNQPQHF.